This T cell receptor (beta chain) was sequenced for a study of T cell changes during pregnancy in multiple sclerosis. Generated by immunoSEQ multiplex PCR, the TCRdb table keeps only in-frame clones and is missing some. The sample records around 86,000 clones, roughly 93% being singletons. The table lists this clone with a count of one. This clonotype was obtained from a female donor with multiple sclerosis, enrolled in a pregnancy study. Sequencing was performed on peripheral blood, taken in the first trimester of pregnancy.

The CDR3 DNA follows: TGTGCCATCAGTGGTGGACAGAGCTCCTACGAGCAGTACTTC. This translates into CAISGGQSSYEQYF. This chain joins TRBV10-3 and TRBJ2-7, with a tentative D call TRBD1 (6 bases). This CDR3 is 14 amino acids long. The ends were cut back, 4 bases at V and 0 bases at J, with 10 bases in the middle. The germline V gene encodes CDR1 ENHRY and CDR2 SYGVKD.